The clone carrying this T cell receptor (beta chain) was detected only a few times. What it binds is unknown. Controls came from buffy coats of healthy blood donors. Using immunoSEQ multiplex PCR, the repertoire was profiled, and TCRdb retains in-frame clones only, with some absent. This table has about 21,000 clones, roughly 65% appearing once. The data are from a study of STAT5B mutations in CD4+ large granular lymphocyte leukemia. Study background: Among healthy donors, a particular HLA allele went with more CDR3 'QG' motifs. Study conclusions and caveats: Main leukemic clonotypes were patient-specific, but approximately 27% appeared at low frequency elsewhere. Compared with healthy controls (2/35), patient top clones favored TRBV06 (8/27).

The V gene's germline CDR1 is MGHRA and CDR2 YSYEKL. V was clipped by 4 bases and J by 7 bases; unmatched bases: 3. This CDR3 is 14 amino acids long. This TCR was recovered from a human donor in good health. The specimen was CD4+ T cells from blood buffy coats. This chain links TRBV4-1 with TRBJ1-6; TRBD1 matches 8 bases. The CDR3 loop is CASSLRQGNSPLHF. In DNA, the CDR3 is TGCGCCAGCAGCCTTCGACAGGGGAATTCACCCCTCCACTTT.